This TCR beta chain was retrieved from a study of cytomegalovirus exposure and HLA in healthy donors. Details on this clone: The target antigen is unknown.

Primers for the PCR totalled 60 Vbeta and 13 Jbeta. Clones were sequenced by immunoSEQ multiplex PCR, and TCRdb holds only the in-frame ones, with some missing. The table records 150,000 to 200,000 clones, around 87% of them present only once. Study-level findings and limits: Later genetic work tied a missense DCLRE1C variant to beta-chain V and J trimming. Being indistinguishable, some V segments were excluded, TRBV6-2 and TRBV6-3 among them. An analysis was carried out later, and it reportedly showed fewer N-insertions in an Asian-associated ancestry cluster than the approximately 680-donor mean.

Germline CDR1 SNHLY, CDR2 FYNNEI. V lost 1 base and J lost 1, with 10 bases in between. This CDR3 spans 15 amino acids. The sample consisted of PBMCs. The chain carries TRBV2 and TRBJ2-5, with D possibly matching TRBD2 (6 bases). The clonotype originates from a young woman in good health and CMV-seronegative. DNA for the CDR3: TGTGCCAGCAGTGAAGGGGGGGTCAGCCAAGAGACCCAGTACTTC. This translates into CASSEGGVSQETQYF.